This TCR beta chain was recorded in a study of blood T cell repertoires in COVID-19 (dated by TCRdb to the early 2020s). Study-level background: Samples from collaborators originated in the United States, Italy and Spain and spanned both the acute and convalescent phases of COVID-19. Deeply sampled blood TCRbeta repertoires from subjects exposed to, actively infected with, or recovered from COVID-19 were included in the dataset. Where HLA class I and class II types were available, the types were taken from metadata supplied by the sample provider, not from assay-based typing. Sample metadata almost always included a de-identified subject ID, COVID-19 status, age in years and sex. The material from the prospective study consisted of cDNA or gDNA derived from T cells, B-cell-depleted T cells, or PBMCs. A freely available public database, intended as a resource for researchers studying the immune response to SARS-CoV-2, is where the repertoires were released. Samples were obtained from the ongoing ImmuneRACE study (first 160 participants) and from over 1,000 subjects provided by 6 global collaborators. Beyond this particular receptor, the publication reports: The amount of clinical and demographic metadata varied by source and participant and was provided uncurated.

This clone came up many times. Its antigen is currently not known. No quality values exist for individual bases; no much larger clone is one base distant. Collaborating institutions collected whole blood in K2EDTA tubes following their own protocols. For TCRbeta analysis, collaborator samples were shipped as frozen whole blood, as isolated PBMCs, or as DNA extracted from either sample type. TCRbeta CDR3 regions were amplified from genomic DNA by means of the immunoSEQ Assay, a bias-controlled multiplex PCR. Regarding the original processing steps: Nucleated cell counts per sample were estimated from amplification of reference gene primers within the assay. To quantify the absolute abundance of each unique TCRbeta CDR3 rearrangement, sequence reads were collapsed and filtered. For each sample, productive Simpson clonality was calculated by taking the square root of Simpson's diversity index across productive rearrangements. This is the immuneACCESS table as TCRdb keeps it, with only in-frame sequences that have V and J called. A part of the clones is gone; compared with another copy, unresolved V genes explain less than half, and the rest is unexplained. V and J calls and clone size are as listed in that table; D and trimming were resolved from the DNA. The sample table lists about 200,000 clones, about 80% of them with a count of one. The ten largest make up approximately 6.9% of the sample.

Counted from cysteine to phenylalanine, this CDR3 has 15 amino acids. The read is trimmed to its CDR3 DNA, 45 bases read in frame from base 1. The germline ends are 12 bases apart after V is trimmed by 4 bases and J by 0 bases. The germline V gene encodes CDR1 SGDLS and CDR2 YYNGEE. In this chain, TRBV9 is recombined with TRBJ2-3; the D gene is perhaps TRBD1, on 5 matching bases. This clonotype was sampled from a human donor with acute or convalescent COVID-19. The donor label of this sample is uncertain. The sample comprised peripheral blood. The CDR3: CASSRQFLSTDTQYF. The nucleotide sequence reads TGTGCCAGCAGCAGACAGTTCCTTAGCACAGATACGCAGTATTTT.